This note documents a single T cell receptor (beta chain) sequence. It lacks a known antigen. The record has no base qualities; no much larger clone is one base away. This entry belongs to a study of blood T cells in healthy people across ages (dated by TCRdb to the mid-2010s). Context from the whole study: In model experiments, template switching captured about one uniquely barcoded TCR beta cDNA molecule for every two T cells. To track age-related changes in TCR beta repertoire diversity, the study relied on deep sequencing normalized with unique cDNA molecular identifiers. The donors were split into four age groups: young (average about 15 years), middle-aged (roughly 42), aged (roughly 65) and long-lived (about 74). To avoid experimental bias, donors of different ages were spread randomly across the sequencing lanes. Using the same blood draw, the study looked at two additional independent replicas of 1 million unique cDNA reads for two donors, one aged 18 to 30 and the other aged 80 or older. Overall study outcomes, separate from this receptor: Donor CMV infection status was unknown, potentially confounding age-related changes in expanded clonotypes. Estimates of total diversity from one million sequenced T cells were regarded as lower bounds and underestimates. Observed TCR beta diversity correlated strongly with the percentage of naive T cells measured by flow cytometry. Compared with the aged group, more naive CD4+ T cells, fewer expanded clones and increased TCR diversity were shown by the long-lived group, suggesting age selection. Since profiling was done on bulk unsorted PBMCs, naive and antigen-experienced compartments could not be conclusively compared. Observed TCR beta diversity per million T cells fell roughly linearly with age, and a significant reduction was already apparent by age roughly 40.

The donors were roughly 39 Caucasian individuals from Russia, aged roughly 6 to 100 years, who were systemically healthy. Approximately 9.7 milliliters of peripheral blood were drawn from each donor into EDTA-treated Vacutainer tubes. Ficoll-Paque density-gradient centrifugation was used to isolate PBMCs, with at least 7 million per sample. Trizol reagent was used to extract total RNA from the PBMCs, yielding at least 6 micrograms per sample. Naive CD45RAhigh/CD27high T cell percentages were measured by flow cytometry on a PBMC aliquot from every donor. Including the terminal cysteine and phenylalanine, the CDR3 comprises 12 residues. Of the read, only the CDR3 DNA is kept; its 36 bases are in frame from base 1. Reading the germline V gene gives CDR1 SQVTM and CDR2 ANQGSEA. Trimming costs V 5 bases and J 7 bases, and their ends lie 11 bases apart. Library prep was done by 5' RACE. Data came from an Illumina HiSeq 2500. The second PCR ran for about 6 to 11 cycles and used a J-beta primer mix along with a sample-barcoded 5' primer. A unique molecular identifier was introduced onto each TCR beta cDNA molecule by a template-switch 5' adaptor carrying 12 random nucleotides. At least 3 million CDR3-containing paired-end reads were obtained from each sample. First-strand cDNA was synthesized from all RNA with the Mint cDNA synthesis kit, primed by a TRBC-specific oligonucleotide. All cDNA was treated with uracil-DNA glycosylase and then went through a first 18-cycle PCR with the universal primers M1SS and BC2_uni_R. As for the original processing: Each sample was normalized by randomly selecting 1 million high-quality reads, each carrying a distinct molecular identifier. Instead of being binned into consensus sequences, reads with shared molecular identifiers were discarded. MiTCR, set to a Q25 quality threshold and the strictest error-elimination algorithm, was used for CDR3 identification, clonotype clustering and error correction. A nonparametric unseen species model using Euler transformation provided a lower-bound estimate of total TCR beta diversity. In TCRdb, the public reads were trimmed at Q25 with fastp and aligned with MiXCR, with productive beta chains retained. A single entry per CDR3 protein holds the most common genes and DNA from its merged rows. V and J calls and clone size were set by TCRdb, not the authors. The sample yields 1.6 million or so distinct CDR3 sequences; about 31% were counted once. Roughly 10% of the sample comes from the top ten.

This sequence uses TRBV29-1 and TRBJ1-4; there is no confident call for the D gene. The sample comprised blood. The TCR comes from a woman in her thirties in good health. The nucleotides read TGCAGCGTTATTATGGATTCTGAAAAACTGTTTTTT. It translates as CSVIMDSEKLFF.